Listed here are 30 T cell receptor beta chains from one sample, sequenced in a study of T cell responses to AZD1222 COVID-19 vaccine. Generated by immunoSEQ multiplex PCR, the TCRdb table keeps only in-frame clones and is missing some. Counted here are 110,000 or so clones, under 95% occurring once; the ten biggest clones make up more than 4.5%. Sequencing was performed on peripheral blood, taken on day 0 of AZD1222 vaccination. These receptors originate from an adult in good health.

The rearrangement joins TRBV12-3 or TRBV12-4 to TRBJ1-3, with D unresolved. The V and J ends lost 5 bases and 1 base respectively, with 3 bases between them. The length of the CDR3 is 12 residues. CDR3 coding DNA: TGTGCCAGCAGTCATTCTGGAAACACCATATATTTT. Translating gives CASSHSGNTIYF.

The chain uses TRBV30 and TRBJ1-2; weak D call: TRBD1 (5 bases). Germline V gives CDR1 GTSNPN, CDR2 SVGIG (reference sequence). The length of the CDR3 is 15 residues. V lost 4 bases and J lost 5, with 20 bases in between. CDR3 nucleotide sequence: TGTGCCTGGACTACCAGGGACGCCGGGAGGTATGGCTACACCTTC. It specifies CAWTTRDAGRYGYTF.

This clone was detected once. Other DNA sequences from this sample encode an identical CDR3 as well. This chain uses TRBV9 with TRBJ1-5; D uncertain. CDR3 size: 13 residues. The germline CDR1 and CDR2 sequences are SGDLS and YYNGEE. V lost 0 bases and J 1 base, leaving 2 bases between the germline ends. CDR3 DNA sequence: TGTGCCAGCAGCGTAGGCAGCAATCAGCCCCAGCATTTT. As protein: CASSVGSNQPQHF.

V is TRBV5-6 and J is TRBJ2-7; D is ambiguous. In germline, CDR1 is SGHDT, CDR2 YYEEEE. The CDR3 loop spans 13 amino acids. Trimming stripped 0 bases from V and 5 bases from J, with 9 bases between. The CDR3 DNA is TGTGCCAGCAGCTTGGCCATGTTGGACGAGCAGTACTTC. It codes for CASSLAMLDEQYF.

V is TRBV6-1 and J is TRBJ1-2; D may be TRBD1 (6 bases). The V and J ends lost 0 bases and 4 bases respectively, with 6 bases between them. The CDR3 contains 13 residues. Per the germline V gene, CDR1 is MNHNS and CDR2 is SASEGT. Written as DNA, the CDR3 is TGTGCCAGCAGTGAAGCAGGGGGCTATGGCTACACCTTC. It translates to CASSEAGGYGYTF.

CDR3: CASSETVSNTGELFF. In nucleotides, the CDR3 is TGTGCCAGCAGCGAGACAGTGTCAAACACCGGGGAGCTGTTTTTT. The V gene is TRBV9, the J gene TRBJ2-2; TRBD1 might be the D (5 bases). In germline, CDR1 is SGDLS, CDR2 YYNGEE. V was pared by 3 bases and J by 2 bases, with 11 bases between. This CDR3 spans 15 amino acids.

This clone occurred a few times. CDR3 sequence (DNA): TGTGCCAGTAGAGGGGGCGACACAACCTACGAGCAGTACTTC. Translating it yields CASRGGDTTYEQYF. The V gene is TRBV19, the J gene TRBJ2-7; TRBD1 matches at 7 bases. V lost 6 bases and J lost 2; bases outside the gene matches: 7. This CDR3 region has 14 residues. Germline V gene data show CDR1 as LNHDA and CDR2 as SQIVND (reference sequence).

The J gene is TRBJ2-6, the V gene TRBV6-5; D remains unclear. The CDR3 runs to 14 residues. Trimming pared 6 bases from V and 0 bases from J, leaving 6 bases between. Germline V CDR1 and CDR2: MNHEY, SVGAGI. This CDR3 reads CASSRTSGANVLTF. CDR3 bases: TGTGCCAGCAGCAGGACCTCTGGGGCCAACGTCCTGACTTTC.

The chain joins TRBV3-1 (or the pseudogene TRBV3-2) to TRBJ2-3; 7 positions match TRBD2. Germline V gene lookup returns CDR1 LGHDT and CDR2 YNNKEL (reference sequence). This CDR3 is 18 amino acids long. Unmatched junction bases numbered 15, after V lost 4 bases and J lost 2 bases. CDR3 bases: TGTGCCAGCAGCCCCCTCCTTGGACTAGTCGGGAACACAGATACGCAGTATTTT. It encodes CASSPLLGLVGNTDTQYF.

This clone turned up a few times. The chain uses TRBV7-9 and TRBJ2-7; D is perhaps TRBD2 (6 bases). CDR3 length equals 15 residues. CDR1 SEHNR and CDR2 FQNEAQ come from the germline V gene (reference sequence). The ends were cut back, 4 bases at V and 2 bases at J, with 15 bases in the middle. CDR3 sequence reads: CASSSFGAGTYEQYF. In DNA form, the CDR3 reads TGTGCCAGCAGCTCCTTCGGGGCGGGAACCTACGAGCAGTACTTC.

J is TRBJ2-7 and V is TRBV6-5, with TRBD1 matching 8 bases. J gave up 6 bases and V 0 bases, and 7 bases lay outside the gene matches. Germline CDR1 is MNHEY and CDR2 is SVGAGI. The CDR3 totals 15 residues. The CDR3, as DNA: TGTGCCAGCAGTTACTCGAGAGCAGGGGGCGGCGAGCAGTACTTC. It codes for CASSYSRAGGGEQYF.

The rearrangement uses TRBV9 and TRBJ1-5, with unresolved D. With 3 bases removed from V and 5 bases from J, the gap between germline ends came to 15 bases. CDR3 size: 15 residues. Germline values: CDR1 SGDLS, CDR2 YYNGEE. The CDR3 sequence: CASSAAPTWDQPQHF. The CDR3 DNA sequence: TGTGCCAGCAGCGCAGCCCCGACATGGGATCAGCCCCAGCATTTT.

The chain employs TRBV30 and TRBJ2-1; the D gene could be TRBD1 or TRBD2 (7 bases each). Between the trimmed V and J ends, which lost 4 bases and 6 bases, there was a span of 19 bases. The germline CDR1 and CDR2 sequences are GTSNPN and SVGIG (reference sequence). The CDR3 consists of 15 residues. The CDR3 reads CAWTRGGTAFNEQFF. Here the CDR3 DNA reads TGTGCCTGGACGAGGGGAGGGACAGCCTTCAATGAGCAGTTCTTC.

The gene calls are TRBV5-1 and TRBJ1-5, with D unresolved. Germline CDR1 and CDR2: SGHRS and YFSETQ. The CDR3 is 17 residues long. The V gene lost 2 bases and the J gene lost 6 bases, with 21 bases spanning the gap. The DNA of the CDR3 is TGCGCCAGCAGCTTCACTATCGGGAAGTCGTTCCCTCAGCCCCAGCATTTT. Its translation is CASSFTIGKSFPQPQHF.

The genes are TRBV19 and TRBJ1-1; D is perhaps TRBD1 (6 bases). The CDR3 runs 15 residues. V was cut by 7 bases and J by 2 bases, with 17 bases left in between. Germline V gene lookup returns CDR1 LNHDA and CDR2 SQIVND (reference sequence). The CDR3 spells CASTVGGQINTEAFF. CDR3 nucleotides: TGTGCCAGTACCGTCGGGGGGCAAATAAACACTGAAGCTTTCTTT.

CDR3: CASSQDGTTNYGYTF. CDR3 coding DNA: TGTGCCAGCAGCCAAGACGGTACGACTAACTATGGCTACACCTTC. The rearrangement joins TRBV14 to TRBJ1-2; D remains ambiguous. This CDR3 is 15 amino acids long. Trimming shortened V by 0 bases and J by 0 bases, and 8 bases separated the two germline ends. Germline V gene lookup returns CDR1 SGHDN and CDR2 FVKESK.

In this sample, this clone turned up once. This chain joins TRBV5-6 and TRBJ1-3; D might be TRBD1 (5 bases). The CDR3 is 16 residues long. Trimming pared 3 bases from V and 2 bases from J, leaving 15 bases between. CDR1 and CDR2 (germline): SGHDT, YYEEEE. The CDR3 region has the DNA TGTGCCAGCAGCTCCGGCGGGGGTCTACCTGGAAACACCATATATTTT. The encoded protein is CASSSGGGLPGNTIYF.

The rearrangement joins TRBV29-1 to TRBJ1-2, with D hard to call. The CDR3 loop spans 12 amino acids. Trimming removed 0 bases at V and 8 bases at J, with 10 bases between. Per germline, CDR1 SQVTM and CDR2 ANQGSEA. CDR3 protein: CSVEDNSKGYTF. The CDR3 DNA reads TGCAGCGTTGAAGATAACTCGAAGGGCTACACCTTC.

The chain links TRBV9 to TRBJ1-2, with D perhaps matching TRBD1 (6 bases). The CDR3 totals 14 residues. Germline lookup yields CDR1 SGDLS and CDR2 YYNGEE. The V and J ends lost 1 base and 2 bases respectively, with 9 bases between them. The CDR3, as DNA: TGTGCCAGCAGCGTACAGGGGCTCAACTATGGCTACACCTTC. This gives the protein CASSVQGLNYGYTF.

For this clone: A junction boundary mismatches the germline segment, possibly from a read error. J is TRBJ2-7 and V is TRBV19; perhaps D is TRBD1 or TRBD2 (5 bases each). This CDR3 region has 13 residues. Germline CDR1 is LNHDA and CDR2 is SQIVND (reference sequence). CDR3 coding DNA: TGTGCCACCGCCATAACCGGGACCCTTGCTCTTTGCTTC. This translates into CATAITGTLALCF. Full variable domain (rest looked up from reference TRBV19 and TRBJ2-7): DGGITQSPKYLFRKEGQNVTLSCEQNLNHDAMYWYRQDPGQGLRLIYYSQIVNDFQKGDIAEGYSVSREKKESFPLTVTSAQKNPTAFYLCATAITGTLALCFGPGTRLTVT.

The CDR3 here is CASSQGLAGGPRSYNEQFF. In DNA form, the CDR3 reads TGTGCCAGCAGCCAAGGACTAGCGGGAGGGCCAAGGTCCTACAATGAGCAGTTCTTC. The chain recombines TRBV14 with TRBJ2-1; TRBD2 matches 14 bases. V dropped 1 base and J dropped 1; count of bases not matched to a gene: 6. Germline V CDR1 and CDR2: SGHDN, FVKESK. The CDR3 spans 19 residues.

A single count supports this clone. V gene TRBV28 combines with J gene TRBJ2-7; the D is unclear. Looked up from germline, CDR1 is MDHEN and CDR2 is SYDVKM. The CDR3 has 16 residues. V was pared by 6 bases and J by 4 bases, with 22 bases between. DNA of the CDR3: TGTGCCAGCAGCCAGGTACAGAACCTTGCCCGTTACGAGCAGTACTTC. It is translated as CASSQVQNLARYEQYF.

CDR3 loop: CASSQPGGLNTGELFF. In nucleotides, the CDR3 is TGTGCCAGCAGCCAACCGGGGGGACTGAACACCGGGGAGCTGTTTTTT. The J gene is TRBJ2-2, the V gene TRBV7-9; 7 positions agree with TRBD2. Germline V gene data show CDR1 as SEHNR and CDR2 as FQNEAQ (reference sequence). The length of the CDR3 is 16 residues. With V trimmed by 5 bases and J by 1 base, 7 bases remained unmatched.

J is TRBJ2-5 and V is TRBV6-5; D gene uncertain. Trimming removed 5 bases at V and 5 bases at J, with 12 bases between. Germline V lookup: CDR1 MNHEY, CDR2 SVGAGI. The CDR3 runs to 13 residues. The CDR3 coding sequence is TGTGCCAGCAGTCGAGATCCTGGGGAGACCCAGTACTTC. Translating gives CASSRDPGETQYF.

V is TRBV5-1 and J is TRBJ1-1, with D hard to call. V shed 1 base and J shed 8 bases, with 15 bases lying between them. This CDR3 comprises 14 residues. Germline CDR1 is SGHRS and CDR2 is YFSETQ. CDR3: CASSLSQARREAFF. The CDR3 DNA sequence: TGCGCCAGCAGCTTGAGCCAGGCGCGGAGGGAAGCTTTCTTT.

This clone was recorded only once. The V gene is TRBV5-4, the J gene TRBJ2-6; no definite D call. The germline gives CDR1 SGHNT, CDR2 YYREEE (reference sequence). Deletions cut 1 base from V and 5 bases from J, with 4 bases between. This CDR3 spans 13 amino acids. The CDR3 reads CASSLWRANVLTF. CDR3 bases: TGTGCCAGCAGCTTGTGGAGGGCCAACGTCCTGACTTTC.

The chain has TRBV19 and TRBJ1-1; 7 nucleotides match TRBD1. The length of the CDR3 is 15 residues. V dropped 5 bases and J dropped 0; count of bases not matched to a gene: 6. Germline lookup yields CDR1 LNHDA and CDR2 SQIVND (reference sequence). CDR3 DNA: TGTGCCAGTAGTTTGTACAGGGGAATGAACACTGAAGCTTTCTTT. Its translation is CASSLYRGMNTEAFF. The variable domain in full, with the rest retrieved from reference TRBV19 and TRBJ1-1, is DGGITQSPKYLFRKEGQNVTLSCEQNLNHDAMYWYRQDPGQGLRLIYYSQIVNDFQKGDIAEGYSVSREKKESFPLTVTSAQKNPTAFYLCASSLYRGMNTEAFFGQGTRLTVV.

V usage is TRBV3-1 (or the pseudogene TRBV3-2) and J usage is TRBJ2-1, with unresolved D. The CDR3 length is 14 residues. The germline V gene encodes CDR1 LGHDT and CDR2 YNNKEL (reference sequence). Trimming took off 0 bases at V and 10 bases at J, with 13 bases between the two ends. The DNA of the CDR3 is TGTGCCAGCAGCCAAGAGGCCGGCTTGGGGGAGCAGTTCTTC. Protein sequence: CASSQEAGLGEQFF.

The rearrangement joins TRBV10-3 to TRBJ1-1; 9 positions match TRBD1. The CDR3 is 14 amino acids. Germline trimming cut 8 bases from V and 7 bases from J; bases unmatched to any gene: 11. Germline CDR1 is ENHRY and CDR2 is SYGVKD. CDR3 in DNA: TGTGCCATCGGAAGCTATGGACAGGGGAGTGAAGCTTTCTTT. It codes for CAIGSYGQGSEAFF.

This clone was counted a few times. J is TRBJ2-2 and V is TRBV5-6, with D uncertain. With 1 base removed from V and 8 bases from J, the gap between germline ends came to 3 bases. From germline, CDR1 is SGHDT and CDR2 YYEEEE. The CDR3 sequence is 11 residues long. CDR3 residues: CASSLMGELFF. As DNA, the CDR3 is TGTGCCAGCAGCTTGATGGGGGAGCTGTTTTTT.